This T cell receptor (beta chain) was observed in a study of blood T cell repertoires in COVID-19 (dated by TCRdb to the early 2020s). Regarding the research as a whole: Samples covering the acute and convalescent phases of COVID-19 were provided by collaborators in the United States, Italy and Spain. The repertoires were released in a freely available public database meant as a resource for research on the immune response to SARS-CoV-2. The sample metadata nearly always contained a de-identified subject ID, COVID-19 status, age in years and sex. Where available, HLA class I and class II types were obtained from metadata supplied by the sample provider rather than from assay-based typing. The dataset comprised deeply sampled blood TCRbeta repertoires from subjects exposed to, actively infected with, or recovered from COVID-19. The material from the prospective study consisted of cDNA or gDNA derived from T cells, B-cell-depleted T cells, or PBMCs. Samples came from the ongoing ImmuneRACE study (first 160 participants) plus 1,254 subjects from 6 global collaborators. Broad study findings and their caveats: The quantity of clinical and demographic metadata differed by source and by participant and was supplied without curation.

TCRbeta CDR3 regions were amplified from genomic DNA by means of the immunoSEQ Assay, a bias-controlled multiplex PCR. The original methods were these. Nucleated cell counts per sample were estimated from amplification of reference gene primers within the assay. To quantify the absolute abundance of each unique TCRbeta CDR3 rearrangement, sequence reads were collapsed and filtered. Productive Simpson clonality was computed per sample as the square root of Simpson's diversity index over productive rearrangements. Here the immuneACCESS table is served through TCRdb, limited to in-frame sequences with V and J called. Missing clones are a known gap in these copies; in checked studies unresolved V genes cover under half, and the rest lacks a known reason. V and J calls and clone size follow that table, whereas D and trimming were derived from the DNA. The sample includes 270,000 or so clones, with around 87% observed a single time. Under 2.5% of the sample rests with the top ten.

V lost 2 bases and J lost 5 bases, and the count of bases not matched to a germline gene is 7. From the cysteine up to the phenylalanine, the CDR3 has a length of 16 residues. The CDR3 DNA has 48 bases and is translated from base 1. The germline V gene (reference sequence) specifies LNHDA as CDR1 and SQIVND as CDR2. In Seattle, one collaborating source enrolled patients while the infection was active and tracked those patients longitudinally over the course of disease. Collaborating institutions collected whole blood in K2EDTA tubes following their own protocols. Collaborator samples were shipped for TCRbeta analysis as frozen whole blood, isolated PBMCs, or DNA extracted from either sample type. Concerning this clone itself: It has no known antigen specificity. Base-call qualities are not available, and no considerably larger clone is one nucleotide away.

The V and J genes are TRBV19 and TRBJ2-1, with 9 junctional bases fitting TRBD2. This clonotype was sampled from an older woman with COVID-19, enrolled during active disease. Sequencing input: peripheral blood. In nucleotides, the sequence is TGTGCCAGTAGTATACAAGGGCTAGCGGGGCACAATGAGCAGTTCTTC. It translates as CASSIQGLAGHNEQFF.